This TCR beta chain came from a study of tumor and adjacent non-tumor tissue in lung cancer. Overall study: The cohort had 12 adenocarcinoma, 2 squamous cell and 1 small cell patients. Stage I to III disease affected about nine men and 5 women aged 31 to 76. Each sample yielded around 4.2 million productive TCRbeta reads on average.

RNA was extracted from bulk tissue without any cell sorting. Between August and November 2014, newly diagnosed, chemotherapy-naive lung cancer patients underwent thoracic surgery in China. This clonotype appeared many times. The library came from three nested PCR rounds adapted from ARM-PCR protocols. TCRdb passed the multiplex PCR reads through MiXCR, listing each CDR3 protein once. This sample has 200,000 to 250,000 distinct CDR3 sequences, with about 71% found just once. The TCR originated in a man aged 55-75 years with non-small cell lung cancer. Sequenced material: lung tumor tissue.

Here the CDR3 DNA reads TGCAGTGCTAGCCGTGATCAGGGGTTATTTGGAAACACCATATATTTT. It encodes CSASRDQGLFGNTIYF. The chain links TRBV20-1 to TRBJ1-3, with TRBD1 as a possible D gene (6 bases). V lost 3 bases and J 3 bases, leaving 18 bases between the germline ends. CDR1 DFQATT and CDR2 SNEGSKA come from the germline V gene (reference sequence). This CDR3 is 16 amino acids long.